The present T cell receptor (beta chain) was sequenced within a study of shared clonotypes between healthy human individuals. Findings and limits, study-wide: Compared with memory subsets, naive subsets generally had larger estimated richness.

About this clone itself: The target antigen is unknown.

CD45RO negativity and positive selection for CCR7 defined naive CD8 cells, a population that excluded terminally differentiated effector memory CD45RA+ cells. Repertoires were generated with immunoSEQ multiplex PCR, while TCRdb's copy carries only in-frame clones and drops some. This table holds nearly 2 million clones, approximately 94% found once. CDR1 SEHNR and CDR2 FQNEAQ come from the germline V gene (reference sequence). This CDR3 spans 15 amino acids. V lost 1 base and J lost 8, with 17 bases in between. The sequencing sample was made of naive CD8+ T cells sorted from blood. The V call is TRBV7-9, the J call TRBJ1-2; D is unresolved. This sequence originates from a man between 18 and 35 years old in good health. The CDR3 nucleotides are TGTGCCAGCAGCTTAGTGCGGCAGGACCGCCGAGGCTACACCTTC. Translation: CASSLVRQDRRGYTF.